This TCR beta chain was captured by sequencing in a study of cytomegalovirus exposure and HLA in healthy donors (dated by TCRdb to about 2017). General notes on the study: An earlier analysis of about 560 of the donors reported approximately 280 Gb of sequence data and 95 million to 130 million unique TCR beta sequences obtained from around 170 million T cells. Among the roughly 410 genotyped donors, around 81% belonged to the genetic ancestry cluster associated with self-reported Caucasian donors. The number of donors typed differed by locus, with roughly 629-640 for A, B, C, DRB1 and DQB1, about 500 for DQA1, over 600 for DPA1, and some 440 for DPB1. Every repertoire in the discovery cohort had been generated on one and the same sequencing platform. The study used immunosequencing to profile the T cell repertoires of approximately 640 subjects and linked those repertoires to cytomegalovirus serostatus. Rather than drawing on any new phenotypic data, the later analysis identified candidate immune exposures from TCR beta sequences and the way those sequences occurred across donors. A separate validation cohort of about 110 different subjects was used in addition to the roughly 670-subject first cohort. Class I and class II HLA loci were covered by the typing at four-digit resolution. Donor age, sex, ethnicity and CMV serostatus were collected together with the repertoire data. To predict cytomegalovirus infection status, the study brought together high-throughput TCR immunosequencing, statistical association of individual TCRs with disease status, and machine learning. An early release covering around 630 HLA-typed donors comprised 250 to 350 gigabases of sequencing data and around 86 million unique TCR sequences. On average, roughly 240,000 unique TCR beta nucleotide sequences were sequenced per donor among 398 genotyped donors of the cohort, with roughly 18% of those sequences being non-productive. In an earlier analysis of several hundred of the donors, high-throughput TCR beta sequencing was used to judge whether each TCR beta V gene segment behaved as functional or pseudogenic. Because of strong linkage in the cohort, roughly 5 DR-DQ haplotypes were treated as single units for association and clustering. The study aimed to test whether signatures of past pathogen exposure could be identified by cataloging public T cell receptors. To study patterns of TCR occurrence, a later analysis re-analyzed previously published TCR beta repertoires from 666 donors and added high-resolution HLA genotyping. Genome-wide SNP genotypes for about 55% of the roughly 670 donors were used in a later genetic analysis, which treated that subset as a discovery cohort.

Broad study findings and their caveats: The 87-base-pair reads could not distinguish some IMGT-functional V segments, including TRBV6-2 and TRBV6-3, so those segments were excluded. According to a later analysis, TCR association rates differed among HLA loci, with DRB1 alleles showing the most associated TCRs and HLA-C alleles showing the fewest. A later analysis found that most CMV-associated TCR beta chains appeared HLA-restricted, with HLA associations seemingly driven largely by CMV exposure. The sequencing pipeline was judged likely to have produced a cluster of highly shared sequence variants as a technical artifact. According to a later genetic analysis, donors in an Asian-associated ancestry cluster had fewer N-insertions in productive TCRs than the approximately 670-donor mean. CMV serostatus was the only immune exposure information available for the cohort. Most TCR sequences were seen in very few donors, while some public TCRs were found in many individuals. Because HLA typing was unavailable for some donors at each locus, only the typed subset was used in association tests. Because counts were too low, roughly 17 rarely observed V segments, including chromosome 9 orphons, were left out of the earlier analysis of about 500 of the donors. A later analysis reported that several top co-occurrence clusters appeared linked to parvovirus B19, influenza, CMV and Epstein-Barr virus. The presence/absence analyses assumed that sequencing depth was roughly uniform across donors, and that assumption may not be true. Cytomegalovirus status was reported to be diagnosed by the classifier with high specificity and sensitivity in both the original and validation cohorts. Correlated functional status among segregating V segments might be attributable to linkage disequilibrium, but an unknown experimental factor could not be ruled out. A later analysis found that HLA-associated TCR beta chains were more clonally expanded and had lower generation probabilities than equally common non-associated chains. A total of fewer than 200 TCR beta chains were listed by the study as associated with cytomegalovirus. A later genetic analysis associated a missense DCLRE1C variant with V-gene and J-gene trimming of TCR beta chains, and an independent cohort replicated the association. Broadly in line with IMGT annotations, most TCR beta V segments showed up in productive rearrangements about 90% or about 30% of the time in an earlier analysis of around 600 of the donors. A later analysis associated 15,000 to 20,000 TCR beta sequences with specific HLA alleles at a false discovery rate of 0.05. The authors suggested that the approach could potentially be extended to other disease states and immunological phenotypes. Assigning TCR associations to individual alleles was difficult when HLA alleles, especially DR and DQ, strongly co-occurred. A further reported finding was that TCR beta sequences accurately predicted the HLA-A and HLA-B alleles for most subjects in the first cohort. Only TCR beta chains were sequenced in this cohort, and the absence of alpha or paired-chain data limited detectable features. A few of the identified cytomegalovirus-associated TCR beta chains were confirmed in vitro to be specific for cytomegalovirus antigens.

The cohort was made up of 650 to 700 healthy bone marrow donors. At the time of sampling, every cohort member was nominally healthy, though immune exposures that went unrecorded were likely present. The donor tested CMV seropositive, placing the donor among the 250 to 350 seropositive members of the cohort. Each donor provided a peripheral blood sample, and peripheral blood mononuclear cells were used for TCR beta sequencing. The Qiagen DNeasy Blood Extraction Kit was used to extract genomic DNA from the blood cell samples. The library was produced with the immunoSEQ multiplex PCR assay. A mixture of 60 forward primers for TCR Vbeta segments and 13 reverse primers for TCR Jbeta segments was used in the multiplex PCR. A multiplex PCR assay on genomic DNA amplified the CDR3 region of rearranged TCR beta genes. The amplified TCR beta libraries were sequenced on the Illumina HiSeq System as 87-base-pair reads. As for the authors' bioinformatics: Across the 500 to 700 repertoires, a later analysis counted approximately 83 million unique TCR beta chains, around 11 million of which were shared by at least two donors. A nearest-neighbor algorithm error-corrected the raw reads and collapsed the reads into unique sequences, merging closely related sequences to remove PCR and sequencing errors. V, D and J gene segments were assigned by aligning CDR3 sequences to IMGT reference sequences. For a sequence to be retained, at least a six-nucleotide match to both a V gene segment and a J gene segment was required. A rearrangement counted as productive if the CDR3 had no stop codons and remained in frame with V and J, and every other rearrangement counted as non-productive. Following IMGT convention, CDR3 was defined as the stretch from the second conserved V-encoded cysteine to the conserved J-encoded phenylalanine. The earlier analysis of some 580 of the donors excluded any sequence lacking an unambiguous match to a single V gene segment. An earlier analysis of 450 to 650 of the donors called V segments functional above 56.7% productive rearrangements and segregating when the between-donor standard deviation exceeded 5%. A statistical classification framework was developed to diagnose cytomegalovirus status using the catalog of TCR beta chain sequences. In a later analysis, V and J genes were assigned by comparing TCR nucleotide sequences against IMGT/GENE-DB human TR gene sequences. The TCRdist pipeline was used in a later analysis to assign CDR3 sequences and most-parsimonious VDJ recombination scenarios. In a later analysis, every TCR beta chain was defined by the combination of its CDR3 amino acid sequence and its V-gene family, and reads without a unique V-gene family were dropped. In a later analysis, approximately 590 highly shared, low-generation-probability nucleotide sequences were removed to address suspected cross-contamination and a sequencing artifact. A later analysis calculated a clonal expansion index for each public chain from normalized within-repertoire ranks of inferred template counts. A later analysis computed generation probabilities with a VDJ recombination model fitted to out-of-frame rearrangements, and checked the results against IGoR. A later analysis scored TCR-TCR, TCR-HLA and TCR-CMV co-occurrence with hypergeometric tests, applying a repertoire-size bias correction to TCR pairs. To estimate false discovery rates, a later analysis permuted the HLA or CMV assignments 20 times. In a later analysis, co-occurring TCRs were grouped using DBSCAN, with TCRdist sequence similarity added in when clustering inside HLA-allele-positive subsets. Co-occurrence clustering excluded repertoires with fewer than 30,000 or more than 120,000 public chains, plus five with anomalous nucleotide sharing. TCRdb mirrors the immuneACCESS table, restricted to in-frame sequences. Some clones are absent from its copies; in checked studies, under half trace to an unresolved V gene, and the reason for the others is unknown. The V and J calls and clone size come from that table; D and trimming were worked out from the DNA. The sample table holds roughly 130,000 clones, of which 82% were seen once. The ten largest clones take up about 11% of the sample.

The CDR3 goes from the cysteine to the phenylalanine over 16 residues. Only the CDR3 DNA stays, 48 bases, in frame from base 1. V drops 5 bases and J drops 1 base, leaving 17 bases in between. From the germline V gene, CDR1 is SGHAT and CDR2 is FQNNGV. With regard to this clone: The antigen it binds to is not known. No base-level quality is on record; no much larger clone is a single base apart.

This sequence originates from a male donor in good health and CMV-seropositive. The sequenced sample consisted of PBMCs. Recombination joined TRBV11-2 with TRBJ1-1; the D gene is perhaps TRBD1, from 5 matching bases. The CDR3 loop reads CASSREEGRWNTEAFF. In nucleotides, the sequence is TGTGCCAGCAGCCGCGAGGAGGGGCGATGGAACACTGAAGCTTTCTTT.